This passage covers 5 T cell receptor beta chains from one sample sequenced in a study of cytomegalovirus exposure and HLA in healthy donors. A multiplex PCR was run with 60 Vbeta primers and 13 Jbeta primers. Profiled with immunoSEQ multiplex PCR; TCRdb holds only in-frame clones, not every one. The table records about 140,000 clones, roughly 88% of them present only once. Material: PBMCs. All receptors derive from a middle-aged woman in good health and CMV-seronegative.

This sequence joins TRBV11-3 and TRBJ2-3; D may be TRBD2 (5 bases). Per the germline V gene, CDR1 is SGHNT and CDR2 is YENEEA. Trimming pared 1 base from V and 1 base from J, leaving 15 bases between. This CDR3 comprises 17 residues. DNA for the CDR3: TGTGCCAGCAGCTTAGTATCGGTGGGCGGGCGCACAGATACGCAGTATTTT. Its protein product is CASSLVSVGGRTDTQYF. Full variable domain (rest looked up from reference TRBV11-3 and TRBJ2-3): EAGVVQSPRYKIIEKKQPVAFWCNPISGHNTLYWYLQNLGQGPELLIRYENEEAVDDSQLPKDRFSAERLKGVDSTLKIQPAELGDSAVYLCASSLVSVGGRTDTQYFGPGTRLTVL.

The chain couples TRBV6-6 to TRBJ1-1; tentative D call: TRBD1 (6 bases). The CDR3 totals 14 residues. The germline CDR1 and CDR2 sequences are MNHNY and SVGAGI (reference sequence). V shed 8 bases and J shed 2 bases, with 15 bases lying between them. This CDR3 is CASWGPGSNTEAFF. CDR3 DNA sequence: TGTGCCAGCTGGGGGCCGGGATCAAACACTGAAGCTTTCTTT.

The chain carries TRBV2 and TRBJ2-1, with 7 bases lining up with TRBD1. Germline V gives CDR1 SNHLY, CDR2 FYNNEI. The CDR3 has 14 amino acids. The V and J ends lost 6 bases and 8 bases, in that order; junction bases with no gene match: 10. The CDR3 coding sequence is TGTGCCAGCAGAGACAGGGTATTGGTCGATGAGCAGTTCTTC. Translation gives CASRDRVLVDEQFF.

The rearrangement uses TRBV29-1 and TRBJ1-6; D uncertain. V lost 4 bases and J 3 bases, leaving 10 bases between the germline ends. CDR1 and CDR2 from the germline V gene are SQVTM and ANQGSEA. CDR3 length: 14 amino acids. CDR3 nucleotide sequence: TGCAGCGTTGTTTTCGGGGACTATAATTCACCCCTCCACTTT. Protein sequence: CSVVFGDYNSPLHF.

This chain links TRBV2 with TRBJ2-3; tentatively, D is TRBD2 (5 bases). Per germline, CDR1 SNHLY and CDR2 FYNNEI. CDR3 length: 14 amino acids. Between the trimmed V and J ends, which lost 8 bases and 0 bases, there was a span of 12 bases. The CDR3 spells CASRGQTSTDTQYF. Written as DNA, the CDR3 is TGTGCCAGCCGGGGTCAGACTAGCACAGATACGCAGTATTTT.